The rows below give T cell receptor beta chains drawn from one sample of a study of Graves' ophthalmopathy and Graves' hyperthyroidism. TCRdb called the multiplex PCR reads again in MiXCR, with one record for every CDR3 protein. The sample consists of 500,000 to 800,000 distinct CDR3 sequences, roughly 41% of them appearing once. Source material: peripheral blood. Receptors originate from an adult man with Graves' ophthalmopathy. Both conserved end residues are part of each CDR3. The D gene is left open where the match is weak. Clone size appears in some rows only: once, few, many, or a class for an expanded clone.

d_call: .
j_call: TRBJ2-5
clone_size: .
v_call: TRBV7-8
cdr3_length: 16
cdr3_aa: CASRSLRTETGETQYF
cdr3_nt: TGTGCCAGCAGATCCCTCCGGACCGAAACAGGAGAGACCCAGTACTTC

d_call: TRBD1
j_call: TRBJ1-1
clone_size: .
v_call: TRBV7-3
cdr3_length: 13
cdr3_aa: CASSKQGLGEAFF
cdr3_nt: TGTGCCAGCAGCAAACAGGGGCTCGGTGAAGCTTTCTTT

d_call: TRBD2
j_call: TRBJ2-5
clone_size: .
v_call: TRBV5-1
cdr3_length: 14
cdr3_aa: CASSLSLAGQTQYF
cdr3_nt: TGCGCCAGCAGCTTGAGCCTAGCGGGGCAGACCCAGTACTTC

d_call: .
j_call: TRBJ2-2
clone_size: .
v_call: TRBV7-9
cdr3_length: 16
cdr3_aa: CASSLTRREKGGELFF
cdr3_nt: TGTGCCAGCAGCTTAACTCGACGGGAGAAGGGCGGGGAGCTGTTTTTT

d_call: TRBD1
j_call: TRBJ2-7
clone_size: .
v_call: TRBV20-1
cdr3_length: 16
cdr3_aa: CSASQDQGAGQPQQYF
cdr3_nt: TGCAGTGCTAGCCAAGATCAGGGGGCGGGTCAGCCCCAGCAGTACTTC

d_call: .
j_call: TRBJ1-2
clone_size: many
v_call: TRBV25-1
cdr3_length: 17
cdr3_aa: CASSEGAGILLDYGYTF
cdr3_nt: TGTGCCAGCAGTGAGGGAGCGGGGATCCTTCTCGACTATGGCTACACCTTC

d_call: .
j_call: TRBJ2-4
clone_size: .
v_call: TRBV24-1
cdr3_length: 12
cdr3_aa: CATSGETNIQYF
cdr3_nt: TGTGCCACCAGTGGGGAGACAAACATTCAGTACTTC

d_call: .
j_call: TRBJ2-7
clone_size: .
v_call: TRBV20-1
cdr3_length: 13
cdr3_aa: CSARSTGHNEQYF
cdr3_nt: TGCAGTGCTCGATCAACGGGGCACAATGAGCAGTACTTC

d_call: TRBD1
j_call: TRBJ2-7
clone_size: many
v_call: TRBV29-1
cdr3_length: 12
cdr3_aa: CSAWDSHYEQYF
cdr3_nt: TGCAGTGCTTGGGACAGCCACTACGAGCAGTACTTC

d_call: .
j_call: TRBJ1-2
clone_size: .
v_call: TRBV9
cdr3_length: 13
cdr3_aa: CASSLPRLGGYTF
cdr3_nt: TGTGCCAGCAGCCTCCCCCGGTTGGGAGGCTACACCTTC

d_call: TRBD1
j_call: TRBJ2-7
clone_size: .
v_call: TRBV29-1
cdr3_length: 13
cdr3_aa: CSVAGQRTYEQYF
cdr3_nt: TGCAGCGTTGCGGGACAGAGGACCTACGAGCAGTACTTC

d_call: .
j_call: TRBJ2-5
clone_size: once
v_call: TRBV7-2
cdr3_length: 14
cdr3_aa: CASSHGGQGETQYF
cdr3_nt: TGTGCCAGCAGCCACGGGGGGCAAGGGGAGACCCAGTACTTC

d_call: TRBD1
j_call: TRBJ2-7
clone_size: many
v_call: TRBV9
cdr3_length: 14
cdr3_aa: CASSPGTGKYEQYF
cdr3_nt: TGTGCCAGCAGCCCCGGGACAGGGAAATACGAGCAGTACTTC

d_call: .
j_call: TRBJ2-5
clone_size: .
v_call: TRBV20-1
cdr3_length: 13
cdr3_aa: CSASSLVRETQYF
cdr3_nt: TGCAGTGCCAGCAGCTTAGTTCGGGAGACCCAGTACTTC

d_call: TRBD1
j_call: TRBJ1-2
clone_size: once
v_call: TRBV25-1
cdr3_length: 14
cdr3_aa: CASSAGTGRDGYTF
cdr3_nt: TGTGCCAGCAGTGCCGGGACAGGGCGCGATGGCTACACCTTC

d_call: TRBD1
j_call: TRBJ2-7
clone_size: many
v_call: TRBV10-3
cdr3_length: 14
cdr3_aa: CAISAGTGVYEQYF
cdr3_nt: TGTGCCATCAGTGCAGGGACAGGGGTTTACGAGCAGTACTTC

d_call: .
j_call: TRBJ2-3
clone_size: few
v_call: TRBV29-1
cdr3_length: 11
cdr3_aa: CSVEAPDTQYF
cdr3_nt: TGCAGCGTTGAAGCTCCAGATACGCAGTATTTT

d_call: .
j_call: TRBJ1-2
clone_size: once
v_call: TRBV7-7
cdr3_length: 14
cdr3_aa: CASSWTVPNYGYTF
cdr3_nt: TGTGCTAGCAGCTGGACAGTTCCTAACTATGGCTACACCTTC

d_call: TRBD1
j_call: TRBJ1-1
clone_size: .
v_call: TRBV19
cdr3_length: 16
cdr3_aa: CASPRDRGLKGTEAFF
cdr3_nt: TGTGCCAGTCCCCGGGACAGGGGGCTGAAGGGCACTGAAGCTTTCTTT

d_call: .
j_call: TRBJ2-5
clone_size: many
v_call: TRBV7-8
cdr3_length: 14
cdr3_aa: CASSLVGTKETQYF
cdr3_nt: TGTGCCAGCAGCTTAGTCGGGACAAAAGAGACCCAGTACTTC

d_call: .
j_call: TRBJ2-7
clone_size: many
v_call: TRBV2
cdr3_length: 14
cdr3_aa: CASITGRLSYEQYF
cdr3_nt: TGTGCCAGCATTACGGGACGACTCTCCTACGAGCAGTACTTC

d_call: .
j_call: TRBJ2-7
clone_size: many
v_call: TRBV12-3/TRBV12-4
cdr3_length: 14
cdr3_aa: CASASGLGGNEQYF
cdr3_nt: TGTGCCAGCGCCTCGGGGCTCGGCGGGAACGAGCAGTACTTC

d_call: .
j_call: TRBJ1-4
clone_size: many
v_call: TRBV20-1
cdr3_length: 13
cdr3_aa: CSALRGLGEKLFF
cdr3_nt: TGCAGTGCTCTTCGGGGGCTAGGTGAAAAACTGTTTTTT

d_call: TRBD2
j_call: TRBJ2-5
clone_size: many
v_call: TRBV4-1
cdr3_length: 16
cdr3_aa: CASSQDLRTSQETQYF
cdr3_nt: TGCGCCAGCAGCCAAGACCTCCGGACTAGTCAAGAGACCCAGTACTTC

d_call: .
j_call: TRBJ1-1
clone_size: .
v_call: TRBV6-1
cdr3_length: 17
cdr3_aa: CASSERNAGRMNTEAFF
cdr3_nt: TGTGCCAGCAGTGAAAGAAACGCGGGACGCATGAACACTGAAGCTTTCTTT

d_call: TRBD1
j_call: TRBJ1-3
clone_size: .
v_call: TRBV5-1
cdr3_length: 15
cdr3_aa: CASSSGQGDGYTIYF
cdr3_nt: TGCGCCAGCAGCTCGGGACAGGGCGATGGCTACACCATATATTTT

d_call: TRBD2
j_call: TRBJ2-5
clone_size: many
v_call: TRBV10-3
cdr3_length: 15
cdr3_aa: CASSYAGRPQETQYF
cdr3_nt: TGTGCCAGCAGTTACGCCGGGAGGCCTCAAGAGACCCAGTACTTC